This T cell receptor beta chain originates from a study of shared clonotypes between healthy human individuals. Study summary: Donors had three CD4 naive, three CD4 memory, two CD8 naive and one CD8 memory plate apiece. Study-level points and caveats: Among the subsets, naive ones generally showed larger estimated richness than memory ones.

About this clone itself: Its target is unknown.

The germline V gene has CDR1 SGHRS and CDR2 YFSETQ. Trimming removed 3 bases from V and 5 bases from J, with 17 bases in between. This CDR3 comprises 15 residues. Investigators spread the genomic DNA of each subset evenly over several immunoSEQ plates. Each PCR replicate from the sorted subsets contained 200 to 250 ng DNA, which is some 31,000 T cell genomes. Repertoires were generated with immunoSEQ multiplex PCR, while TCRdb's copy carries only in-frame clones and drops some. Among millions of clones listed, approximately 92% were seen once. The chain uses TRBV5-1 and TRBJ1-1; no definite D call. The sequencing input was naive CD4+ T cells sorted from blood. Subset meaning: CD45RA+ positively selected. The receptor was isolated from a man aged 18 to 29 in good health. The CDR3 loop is CASSSPIGEVTEAFF. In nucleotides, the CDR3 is TGCGCCAGCAGCTCCCCGATTGGGGAGGTGACTGAAGCTTTCTTT.